The 8 T cell receptor beta chains listed next were all sequenced from one sample in a study of T cells in Graves' hyperthyroidism and ophthalmopathy. TCR beta CDR3 region amplification was performed from RNA transcripts. HTBI primers were used for first-round RT-PCR of the TCR CDR3. MiXCR, run by TCRdb on the multiplex PCR reads, gives a single entry per CDR3 protein. The sample shows approximately 600,000 distinct CDR3 sequences, approximately 15% of them seen only once. The source material was blood. The receptors here all came from a woman in her 30s with Graves' hyperthyroidism that later progressed to Graves' ophthalmopathy.

This clonotype was picked up a small number of times. A much bigger clone sits one base away, suggesting this may be a read error. The genes are TRBV18 and TRBJ2-5; TRBD2 matches at 9 bases. Germline V lookup: CDR1 KGHSH, CDR2 LQKENI. The CDR3 is 16 amino acids. The CDR3 sequence: CASSPGRTSVSEAQYF. CDR3 DNA: TGTGCCAGCTCACCAGGGAGGACTAGCGTATCAGAGGCCCAGTACTTC.

The chain recombines TRBV5-1 with TRBJ2-1; 7 nucleotides align to TRBD1. CDR3 size: 17 residues. J was trimmed by 5 bases and V by 2 bases; bases with no gene match: 13. CDR1 is SGHRS and CDR2 is YFSETQ in the germline V gene. The CDR3 sequence is CASSLVLGTTGDNEQFF. The CDR3, as DNA: TGCGCCAGCAGCTTAGTACTGGGGACAACAGGGGACAATGAGCAGTTCTTC. The variable domain in full, completed from reference TRBV5-1 and TRBJ2-1, reads KAGVTQTPRYLIKTRGQQVTLSCSPISGHRSVSWYQQTPGQGLQFLFEYFSETQRNKGNFPGRFSGRQFSNSRSEMNVSTLELGDSALYLCASSLVLGTTGDNEQFFGPGTRLTVL.

With respect to this clonotype: It may be a read error: a sequence one base away is much more abundant. J is TRBJ1-1 and V is TRBV10-3; D may be TRBD1 (6 bases). Deletions cut 0 bases from V and 11 bases from J, with 13 bases between. The CDR3 sequence is 13 residues long. Germline CDR1 ENHRY, CDR2 SYGVKD. As DNA, the CDR3 is TGTGCCATCAGTGAGTCAGGGGGTACTTCGGCTTTCTTT. Protein: CAISESGGTSAFF.

In this sample, this clonotype turned up many times. The chain uses TRBV6-1 and TRBJ2-3, with 8 bases aligning to TRBD1. This CDR3 is 14 amino acids long. The V and J ends lost 8 bases and 2 bases, in that order; junction bases with no gene match: 6. Germline V CDR1 and CDR2: MNHNS, SASEGT. CDR3 region: CASAADRDTDTQYF. Written as DNA, the CDR3 is TGTGCCAGCGCGGCGGACAGGGACACAGATACGCAGTATTTT.

The chain links TRBV29-1 to TRBJ1-2, with 12 bases identical to TRBD1. Per the germline V gene, CDR1 is SQVTM and CDR2 is ANQGSEA. The CDR3 consists of 14 residues. The V and J ends lost 5 bases and 5 bases, in that order; junction bases with no gene match: 6. CDR3 region: CSVLGTGGAYGYTF. DNA of the CDR3: TGCAGCGTTCTCGGGACAGGGGGCGCGTATGGCTACACCTTC.

In its sample, this clonotype was seen many times. The chain combines TRBV29-1 with TRBJ1-2; maybe TRBD1 (5 bases). This CDR3 is built from 11 residues. Trimming took off 4 bases at V and 3 bases at J, with 6 bases between the two ends. From germline, CDR1 is SQVTM and CDR2 ANQGSEA. The DNA of the CDR3 is TGCAGCGTTGGGGGGTACTATGGCTACACCTTC. Amino acid sequence: CSVGGYYGYTF.

This clonotype was observed at least ten times. V and J are TRBV6-5 and TRBJ2-7; D may be TRBD2 (6 bases). In germline, CDR1 is MNHEY, CDR2 SVGAGI. Trimming cost V 0 bases and J 2 bases, with 11 bases left between them. This CDR3 is built from 15 residues. CDR3 nucleotide sequence: TGTGCCAGCAGTTACTCCCTTGGGAGGACCTACGAGCAGTACTTC. This encodes CASSYSLGRTYEQYF.

This clonotype came up a few times. CDR3 loop: CATSRRQGVYNEQFF. CDR3 nucleotides: TGTGCCACCAGCCGTCGACAGGGAGTCTACAATGAGCAGTTCTTC. The chain is built from TRBV15 and TRBJ2-1; 7 nucleotides agree with TRBD1. The germline CDR1 and CDR2 sequences are LNHNV and YYDKDF (reference sequence). The junction had 7 bases not matched to a gene; V was cut back by 5 bases and J by 3 bases. The CDR3 sequence is 15 residues long.